This TCR beta chain derives from a study of shared clonotypes between healthy human individuals. The CDR3 loop spans 16 amino acids. The germline CDR1 and CDR2 sequences are LNHNV and YYDKDF (reference sequence). V gave up 1 base and J gave up 2 bases; unmatched junction bases: 2. To note about this clone: The antigen remains unidentified.

Generated by immunoSEQ multiplex PCR, the TCRdb table keeps only in-frame clones and is missing some. Here the sample spans millions of clones, 93% being singletons. Study outcomes and limitations: Non-shared clonotypes were found to have lower generation probabilities than the clonotypes that were shared by all four of the sorted-subset donors.

In the naive CD8 group, cells lacked CD45RO and were positively selected for CCR7, so terminally differentiated effector memory CD45RA+ cells were left out. The sequenced material came from naive CD8+ T cells from PBMCs. V and J are TRBV15 and TRBJ2-6; TRBD1 agrees at 7 bases. This receptor was taken from a man aged 18 to 29 in good health. Some clones in this sample may be carry-over from other donors' samples. The CDR3, as DNA: TGTGCCACCAGCAGAGCAGGGACAGCTGGGGCCAACGTCCTGACTTTC. Translation gives CATSRAGTAGANVLTF.